This T cell receptor (beta chain) emerged from a study of shared clonotypes between healthy human individuals. The table came from immunoSEQ multiplex PCR; TCRdb's copy has only in-frame clones and leaves some out. This sample yields under 1,900,000 clones, of which 97% to 99% are seen a single time; under 0.45% belongs to the top ten. This clone was observed once. The CDR3 length is 13 residues. The V gene end was trimmed by 3 bases and the J gene end by 6 bases; junction bases not matched to a gene: 5. From germline, CDR1 is SGHNT and CDR2 YYREEE (reference sequence). The origin of this receptor is a man aged 30 to 45 in good health. The J gene is TRBJ2-7, the V gene TRBV5-4; 8 bases are shared with TRBD2. Sequenced input: naive CD4+ T cells sorted from blood. Subset in this sample: CD45RA+ positively selected. DNA for the CDR3: TGTGCCAGCAGCTGGACTAGCTCCGGCGAGCAGTACTTC. The encoded protein is CASSWTSSGEQYF.